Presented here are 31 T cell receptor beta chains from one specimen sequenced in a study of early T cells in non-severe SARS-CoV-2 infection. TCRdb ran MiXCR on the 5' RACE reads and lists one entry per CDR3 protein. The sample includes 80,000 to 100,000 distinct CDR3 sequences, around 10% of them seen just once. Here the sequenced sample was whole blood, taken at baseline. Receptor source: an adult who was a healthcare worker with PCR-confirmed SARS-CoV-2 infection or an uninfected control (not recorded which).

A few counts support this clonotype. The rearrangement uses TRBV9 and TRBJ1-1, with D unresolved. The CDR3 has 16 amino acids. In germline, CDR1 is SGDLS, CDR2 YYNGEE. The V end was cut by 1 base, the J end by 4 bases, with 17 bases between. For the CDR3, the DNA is TGTGCCAGCAGCGTACGAGAGACGGGCACCCGCACTGAAGCTTTCTTT. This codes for CASSVRETGTRTEAFF.

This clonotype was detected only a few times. CDR3 nucleotide sequence: TGCGCCAGCAGCAGTGGGACCACAGATACGCAGTATTTT. It encodes CASSSGTTDTQYF. The genes are TRBV5-1 and TRBJ2-3, with D perhaps matching TRBD1 or TRBD2 (5 bases each). CDR3 length equals 13 residues. The V end lost 4 bases, the J end lost 2 bases, and 8 bases lay between the germline ends. Germline CDR1 and CDR2: SGHRS and YFSETQ.

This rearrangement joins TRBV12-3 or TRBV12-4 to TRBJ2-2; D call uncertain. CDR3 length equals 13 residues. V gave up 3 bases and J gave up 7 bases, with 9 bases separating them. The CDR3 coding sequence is TGTGCCAGCAGTTTCCCCGTAGTCGGGGAGCTGTTTTTT. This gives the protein CASSFPVVGELFF.

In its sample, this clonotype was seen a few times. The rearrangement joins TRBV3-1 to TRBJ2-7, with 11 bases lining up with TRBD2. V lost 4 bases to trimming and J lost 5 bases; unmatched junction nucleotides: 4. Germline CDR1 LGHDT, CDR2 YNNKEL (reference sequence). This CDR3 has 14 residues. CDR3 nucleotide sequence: TGTGCCAGCAGCCTTAGCGGGAGGGCCGACGAGCAGTACTTC. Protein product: CASSLSGRADEQYF.

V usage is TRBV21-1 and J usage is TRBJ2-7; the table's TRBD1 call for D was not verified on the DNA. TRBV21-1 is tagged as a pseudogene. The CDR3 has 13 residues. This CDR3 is CASLQPRGREQYF. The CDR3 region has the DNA TGTGCCAGCCTCCAACCGAGGGGCCGGGAGCAGTACTTC.

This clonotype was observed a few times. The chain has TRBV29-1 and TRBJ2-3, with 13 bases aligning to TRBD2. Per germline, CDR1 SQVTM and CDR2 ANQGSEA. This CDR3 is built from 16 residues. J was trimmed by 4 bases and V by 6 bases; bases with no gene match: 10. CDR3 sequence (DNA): TGCAGCGTAGAGGGACTAGCGGGGTTCTCGGCAGATACGCAGTATTTT. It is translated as CSVEGLAGFSADTQYF.

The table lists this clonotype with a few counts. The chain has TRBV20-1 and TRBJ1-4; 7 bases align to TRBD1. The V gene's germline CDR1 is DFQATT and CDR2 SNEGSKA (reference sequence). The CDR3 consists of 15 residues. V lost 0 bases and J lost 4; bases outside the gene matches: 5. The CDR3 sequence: CSARDPGQLNEKLFF. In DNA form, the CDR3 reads TGCAGTGCTAGAGACCCGGGACAGCTTAATGAAAAACTGTTTTTT.

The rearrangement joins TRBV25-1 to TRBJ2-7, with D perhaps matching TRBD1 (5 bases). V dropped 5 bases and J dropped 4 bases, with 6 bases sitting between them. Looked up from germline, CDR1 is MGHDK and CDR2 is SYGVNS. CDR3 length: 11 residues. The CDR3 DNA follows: TGTGCCAGCAGTCCAGGGTACGAGCAGTACTTC. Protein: CASSPGYEQYF.

The CDR3 DNA reads as TGTGCCAGCAGCTTAGTAGGTAGCGGGAGCTACGAGCAGTACTTC. Translated: CASSLVGSGSYEQYF. The V and J genes are TRBV7-2 and TRBJ2-7; 9 bases map to TRBD2. V was pared by 1 base and J by 3 bases, with 4 bases of the junction left unmatched. Germline values: CDR1 SGHTA, CDR2 FQGNSA. The CDR3 is 15 residues long.

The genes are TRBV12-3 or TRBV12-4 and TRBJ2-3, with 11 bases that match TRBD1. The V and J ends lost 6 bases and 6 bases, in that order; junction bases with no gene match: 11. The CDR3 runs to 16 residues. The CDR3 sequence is CASSFWTGGKSDTQYF. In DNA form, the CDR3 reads TGTGCCAGCAGCTTTTGGACAGGGGGCAAAAGTGATACGCAGTATTTT.

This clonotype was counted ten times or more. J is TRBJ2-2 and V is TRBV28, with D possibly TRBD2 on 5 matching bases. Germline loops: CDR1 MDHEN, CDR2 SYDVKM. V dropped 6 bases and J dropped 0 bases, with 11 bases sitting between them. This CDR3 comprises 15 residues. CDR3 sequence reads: CASSLRDPNTGELFF. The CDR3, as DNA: TGTGCCAGCAGCCTGAGGGATCCGAACACCGGGGAGCTGTTTTTT.

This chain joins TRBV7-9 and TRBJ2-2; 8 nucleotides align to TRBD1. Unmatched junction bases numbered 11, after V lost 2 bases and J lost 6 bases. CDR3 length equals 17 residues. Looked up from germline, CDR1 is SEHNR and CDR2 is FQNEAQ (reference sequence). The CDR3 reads CASSLSSGGKVSGELFF. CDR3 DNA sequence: TGTGCCAGCAGCTTATCATCAGGGGGCAAGGTCTCCGGGGAGCTGTTTTTT.

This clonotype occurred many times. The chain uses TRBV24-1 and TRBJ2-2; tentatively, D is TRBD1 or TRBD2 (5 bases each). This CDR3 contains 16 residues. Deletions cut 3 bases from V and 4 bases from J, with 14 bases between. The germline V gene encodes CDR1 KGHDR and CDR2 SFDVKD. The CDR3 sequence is CATSDGTPRGTGELFF. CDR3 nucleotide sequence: TGTGCCACCAGTGATGGGACCCCACGTGGCACCGGGGAGCTGTTTTTT.

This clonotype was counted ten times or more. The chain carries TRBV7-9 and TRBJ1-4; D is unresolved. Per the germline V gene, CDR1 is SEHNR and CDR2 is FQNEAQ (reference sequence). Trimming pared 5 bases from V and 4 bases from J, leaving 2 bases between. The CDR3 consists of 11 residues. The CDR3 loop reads CASSNNEKLFF. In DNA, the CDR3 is TGTGCCAGCAGCAATAATGAAAAACTGTTTTTT.

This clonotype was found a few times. The CDR3 nucleotides read TGTGCCAGCAGCCCGACAAACTATGGCTACACCTTC. Encoded protein: CASSPTNYGYTF. The rearrangement joins TRBV12-3 or TRBV12-4 to TRBJ1-2, with D uncertain. Trimming took off 6 bases at V and 2 bases at J, with 7 bases between the two ends. This CDR3 has 12 residues.

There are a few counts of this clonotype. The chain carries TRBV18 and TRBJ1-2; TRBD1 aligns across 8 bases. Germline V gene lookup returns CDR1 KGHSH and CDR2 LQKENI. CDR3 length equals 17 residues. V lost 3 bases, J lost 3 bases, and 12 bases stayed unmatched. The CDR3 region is CASSPNYLTGDDYGYTF. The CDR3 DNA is TGTGCCAGCTCACCGAACTACTTGACAGGGGATGACTATGGCTACACCTTC.

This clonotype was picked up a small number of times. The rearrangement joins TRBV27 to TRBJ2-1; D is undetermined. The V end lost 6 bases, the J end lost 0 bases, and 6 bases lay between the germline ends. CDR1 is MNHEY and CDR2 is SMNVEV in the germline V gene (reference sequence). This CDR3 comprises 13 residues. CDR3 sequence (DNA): TGTGCCAGCAGACTAAGCTCCTACAATGAGCAGTTCTTC. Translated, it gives CASRLSSYNEQFF.

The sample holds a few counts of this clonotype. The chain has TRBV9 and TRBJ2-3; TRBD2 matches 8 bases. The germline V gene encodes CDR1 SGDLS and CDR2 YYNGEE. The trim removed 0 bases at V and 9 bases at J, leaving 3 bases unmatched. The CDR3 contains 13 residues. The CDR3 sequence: CASSVEGGGTQYF. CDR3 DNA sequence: TGTGCCAGCAGCGTAGAAGGCGGGGGGACGCAGTATTTT.

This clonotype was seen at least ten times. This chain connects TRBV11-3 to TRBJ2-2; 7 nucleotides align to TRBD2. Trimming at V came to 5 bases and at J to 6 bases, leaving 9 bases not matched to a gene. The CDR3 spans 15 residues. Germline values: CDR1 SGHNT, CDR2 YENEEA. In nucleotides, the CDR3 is TGTGCCAGCAGCGCCCGGACTAGTAGGTCCGGGGAGCTGTTTTTT. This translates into CASSARTSRSGELFF.

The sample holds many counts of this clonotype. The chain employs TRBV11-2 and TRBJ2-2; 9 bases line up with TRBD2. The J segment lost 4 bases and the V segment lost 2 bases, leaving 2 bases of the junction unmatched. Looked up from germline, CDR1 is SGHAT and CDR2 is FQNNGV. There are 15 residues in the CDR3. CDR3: CASSLRLAVTGELFF. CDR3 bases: TGTGCCAGCAGCTTAAGACTAGCGGTCACCGGGGAGCTGTTTTTT.

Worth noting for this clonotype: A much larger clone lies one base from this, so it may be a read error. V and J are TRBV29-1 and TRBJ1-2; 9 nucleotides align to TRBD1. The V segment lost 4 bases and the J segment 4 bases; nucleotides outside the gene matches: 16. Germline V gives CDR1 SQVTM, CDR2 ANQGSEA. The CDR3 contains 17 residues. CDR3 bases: TGCAGCGTTGCCCCGGGACAGGGCCAGGGATACGCCTATGGCTACACCTTC. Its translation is CSVAPGQGQGYAYGYTF.

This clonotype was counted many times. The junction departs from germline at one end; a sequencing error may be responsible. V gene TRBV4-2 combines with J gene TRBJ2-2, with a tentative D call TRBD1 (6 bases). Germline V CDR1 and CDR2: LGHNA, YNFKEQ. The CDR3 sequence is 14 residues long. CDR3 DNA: TGTGCCAGCAGCGAAGAACAGGGTTCCGGGGAGCTGTTTTTT. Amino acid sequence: CASSEEQGSGELFF.

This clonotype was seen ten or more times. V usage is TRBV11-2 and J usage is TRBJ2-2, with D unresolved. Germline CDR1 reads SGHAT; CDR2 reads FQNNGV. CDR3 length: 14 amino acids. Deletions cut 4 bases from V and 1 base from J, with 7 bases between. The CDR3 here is CASSWNMNTGELFF. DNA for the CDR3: TGTGCCAGCAGCTGGAACATGAACACCGGGGAGCTGTTTTTT. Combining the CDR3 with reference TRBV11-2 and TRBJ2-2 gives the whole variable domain EAGVAQSPRYKIIEKRQSVAFWCNPISGHATLYWYQQILGQGPKLLIQFQNNGVVDDSQLPKDRFSAERLKGVDSTLKIQPAKLEDSAVYLCASSWNMNTGELFFGEGSRLTVL.

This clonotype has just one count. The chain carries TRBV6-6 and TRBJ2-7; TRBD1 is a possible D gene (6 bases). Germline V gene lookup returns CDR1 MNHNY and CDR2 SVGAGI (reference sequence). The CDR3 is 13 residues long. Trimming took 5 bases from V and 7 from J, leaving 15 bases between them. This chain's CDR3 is CASSRTERGEQYF. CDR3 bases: TGTGCCAGCAGTCGGACAGAGAGGGGAGAGCAGTACTTC.

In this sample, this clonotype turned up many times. The CDR3 loop is CASSQDLRAYEQYF. The CDR3 DNA reads TGTGCCAGCAGCCAAGATCTGAGGGCCTACGAGCAGTACTTC. The chain carries TRBV3-1 and TRBJ2-7; a weak D match, TRBD2 (5 bases). Germline assignment: CDR1 LGHDT and CDR2 YNNKEL (reference sequence). This CDR3 contains 14 residues. V was trimmed by 0 bases and J by 2 bases, leaving 8 bases between them.

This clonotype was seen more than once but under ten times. The CDR3 coding sequence is TGCGCCAGCAGTTACGACTCGAACTATGGCTACACCTTC. It encodes CASSYDSNYGYTF. The rearrangement joins TRBV5-1 to TRBJ1-2; D gene uncertain. V dropped 5 bases and J dropped 2 bases, with 10 bases sitting between them. In germline, CDR1 is SGHRS, CDR2 YFSETQ. This CDR3 has 13 amino acids.

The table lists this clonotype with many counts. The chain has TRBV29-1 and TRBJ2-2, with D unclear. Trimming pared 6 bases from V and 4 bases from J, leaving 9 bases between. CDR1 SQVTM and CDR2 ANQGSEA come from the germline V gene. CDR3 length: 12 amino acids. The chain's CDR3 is CSVIFLTGELFF. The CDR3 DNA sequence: TGCAGCGTCATATTCCTCACCGGGGAGCTGTTTTTT.

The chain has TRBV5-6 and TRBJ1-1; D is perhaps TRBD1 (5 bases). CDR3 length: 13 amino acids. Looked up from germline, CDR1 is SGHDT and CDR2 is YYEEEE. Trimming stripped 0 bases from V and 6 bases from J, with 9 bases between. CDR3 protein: CASSLVSGAEAFF. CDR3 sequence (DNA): TGTGCCAGCAGCTTGGTTTCGGGGGCTGAAGCTTTCTTT.

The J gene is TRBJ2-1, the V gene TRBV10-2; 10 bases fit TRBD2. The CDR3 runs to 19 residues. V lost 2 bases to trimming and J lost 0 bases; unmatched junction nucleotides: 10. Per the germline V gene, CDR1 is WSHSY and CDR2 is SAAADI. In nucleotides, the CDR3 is TGCGCCAGCAGTGAGGAGACTAGCGGGTACAGTAGCTCCTACAATGAGCAGTTCTTC. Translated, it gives CASSEETSGYSSSYNEQFF.

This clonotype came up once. The CDR3 bases are TGTGCCACCAGCCGGGAGAGGGCCGGTACCTACGAGCAGTACTTC. Protein product: CATSRERAGTYEQYF. The chain is built from TRBV15 and TRBJ2-7, with D tentatively TRBD2 (6 bases). Trimming removed 5 bases from V and 2 bases from J, with 16 bases in between. Germline CDR1 LNHNV, CDR2 YYDKDF (reference sequence). This CDR3 has 15 residues.

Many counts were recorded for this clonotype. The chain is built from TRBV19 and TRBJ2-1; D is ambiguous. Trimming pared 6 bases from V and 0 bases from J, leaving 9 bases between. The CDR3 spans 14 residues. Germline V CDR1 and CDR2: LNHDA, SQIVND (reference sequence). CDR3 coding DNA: TGTGCCAGTAGGGCCCGGAGCTCCTACAATGAGCAGTTCTTC. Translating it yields CASRARSSYNEQFF.